This TCR beta chain was retrieved from a study of cytomegalovirus exposure and HLA in healthy donors. The study ran its PCR with 60 Vbeta and 13 Jbeta primers. Repertoires were generated with immunoSEQ multiplex PCR, while TCRdb's copy carries only in-frame clones and drops some. Of more than 95,000 clones listed, approximately 74% are singletons. This clone was seen only a few times. Sequenced sample: PBMCs. The receptor comes from a woman aged 45-65 years in good health and CMV-seropositive.

The CDR3: CASSPIRGDGYTF. The CDR3 DNA is TGTGCCAGCAGCCCGATTCGGGGTGATGGCTACACCTTC. The chain carries TRBV7-9 and TRBJ1-2; D unclear. Germline CDR1 SEHNR, CDR2 FQNEAQ (reference sequence). The CDR3 runs to 13 residues. Between the trimmed V and J ends, which lost 5 bases and 6 bases, there was a span of 13 bases.